This TCR beta chain came from a study of somatic mutations in cytotoxic T cells in rheumatoid arthritis. Across the whole study: Flow cytometry sorted some V beta antibody-stained T-cell populations to nearly 100% purity, V beta1+ cells among them being sequenced for TCRB.

Points from the study as a whole: Nobody had found out which antigens the expanded CD8+ clones targeted.

The germline CDR1 and CDR2 sequences are SQVTM and ANQGSEA. The CDR3 runs 13 residues. V lost 3 bases and J lost 0, with 8 bases in between. Sequencing used immunoSEQ multiplex PCR; TCRdb keeps in-frame clones, though not all of them. The sample gives under 15,000 clones, 78% of which show up once; less than 25% is in the top ten. On this clone itself: What it recognizes is unknown.

Sequencing was performed on CD8+ T cells sorted from blood. The chain recombines TRBV29-1 with TRBJ1-2, with TRBD1 as a possible D gene (5 bases). This receptor was identified in an adult with rheumatoid arthritis. This CDR3 reads CSVEGPANYGYTF. The CDR3 region has the DNA TGCAGCGTTGAGGGGCCAGCTAACTATGGCTACACCTTC.